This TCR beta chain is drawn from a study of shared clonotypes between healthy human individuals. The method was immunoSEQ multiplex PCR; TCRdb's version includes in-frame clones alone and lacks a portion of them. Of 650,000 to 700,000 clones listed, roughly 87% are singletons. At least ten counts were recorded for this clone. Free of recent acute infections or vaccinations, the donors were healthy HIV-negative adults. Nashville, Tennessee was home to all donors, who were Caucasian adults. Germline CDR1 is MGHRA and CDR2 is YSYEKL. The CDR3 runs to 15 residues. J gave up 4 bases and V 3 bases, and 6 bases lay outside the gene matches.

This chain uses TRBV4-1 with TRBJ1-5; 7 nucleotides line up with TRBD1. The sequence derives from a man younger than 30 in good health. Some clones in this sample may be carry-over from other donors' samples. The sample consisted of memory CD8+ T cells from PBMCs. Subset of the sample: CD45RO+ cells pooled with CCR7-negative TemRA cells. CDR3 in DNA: TGCGCCAGCAGCCAGACAGGGATAGGGAATCAGCCCCAGCATTTT. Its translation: CASSQTGIGNQPQHF.